Below are 26 T cell receptor beta chains sequenced from a single sample in a study of CD8 T cells in Susac syndrome. A quantity of about 0.45 to 1 ug RNA underwent reverse transcription using random hexamers. Each CDR3 protein gets one entry after TCRdb re-called the immunoSEQ multiplex PCR reads with MiXCR. The sample records 400,000 to 550,000 distinct CDR3 sequences, roughly 85% being singletons. Sequenced: CD8+ T cells from PBMCs. The source of these receptors is a human donor with multiple sclerosis.

The CDR3: CSVAGAEAFF. CDR3 nucleotides: TGCAGCGTTGCGGGCGCTGAAGCTTTCTTT. The chain combines TRBV29-1 with TRBJ1-1; D is unresolved. Germline CDR1 and CDR2: SQVTM and ANQGSEA. There are 10 residues in the CDR3. V lost 4 bases to trimming and J lost 6 bases, with 6 bases between them.

In this sample, this clonotype turned up once. In DNA form, the CDR3 reads TGTGCCAGCTCACCATTCGTTGAGGGGACGGAGGGAAACACCATATATTTT. As protein: CASSPFVEGTEGNTIYF. The chain combines TRBV18 with TRBJ1-3; D might be TRBD1 (5 bases). Germline lookup yields CDR1 KGHSH and CDR2 LQKENI. There are 17 residues in the CDR3. V was clipped by 2 bases and J by 4 bases, with 18 bases between them.

The chain recombines TRBV20-1 with TRBJ2-7; D not certain. Trimming shortened V by 1 base and J by 1 base, and 8 bases separated the two germline ends. The CDR3 contains 13 residues. Germline CDR1 and CDR2: DFQATT and SNEGSKA (reference sequence). The CDR3 loop is CSARGDDSYEQYF. CDR3 nucleotide sequence: TGCAGTGCTAGAGGCGATGATTCCTACGAGCAGTACTTC.

The V gene is TRBV30, the J gene TRBJ1-6, with a possible D match to TRBD1 (5 bases). Germline V gene lookup returns CDR1 GTSNPN and CDR2 SVGIG (reference sequence). V was pared by 5 bases and J by 9 bases, with 14 bases between. The CDR3 runs to 13 residues. The chain's CDR3 is CAWELTGGSPLHF. DNA of the CDR3: TGTGCCTGGGAACTGACGGGGGGTTCACCCCTCCACTTT. Looking up the rest from reference TRBV30 and TRBJ1-6 gives the full variable domain: SQTIHQWPATLVQPVGSPLSLECTVEGTSNPNLYWYRQAAGRGLQLLFYSVGIGQISSEVPQNLSASRPQDRQFILSSKKLLLSDSGFYLCAWELTGGSPLHFGNGTRLTVT.

The genes are TRBV9 and TRBJ1-5; a weak D match, TRBD1 (6 bases). Germline CDR1 and CDR2: SGDLS and YYNGEE. The V end was cut by 3 bases, the J end by 3 bases, with 13 bases between. The CDR3 sequence is 15 residues long. The chain's CDR3 is CASSAEGGVNQPQHF. For the CDR3, the DNA is TGTGCCAGCAGCGCCGAGGGGGGAGTCAATCAGCCCCAGCATTTT.

This clonotype came up a few times. The chain couples TRBV27 to TRBJ2-3; D remains ambiguous. The CDR3 has 16 amino acids. Germline V lookup: CDR1 MNHEY, CDR2 SMNVEV (reference sequence). V lost 4 bases, J lost 0 bases, and 14 bases lay in between. In nucleotides, the CDR3 is TGTGCCAGCAGTTCCCGGACGGAGAAGAGCACAGATACGCAGTATTTT. Its translation is CASSSRTEKSTDTQYF.

V is TRBV30 and J is TRBJ1-1; 7 bases are shared with TRBD1. V was clipped by 3 bases and J by 1 base; unmatched bases: 5. This CDR3 is 14 amino acids long. Germline CDR1 is GTSNPN and CDR2 is SVGIG (reference sequence). CDR3 protein: CAWSRQGWNTEAFF. The CDR3 region has the DNA TGTGCCTGGAGCCGACAGGGATGGAACACTGAAGCTTTCTTT. The variable domain in full, with the rest retrieved from reference TRBV30 and TRBJ1-1, is SQTIHQWPATLVQPVGSPLSLECTVEGTSNPNLYWYRQAAGRGLQLLFYSVGIGQISSEVPQNLSASRPQDRQFILSSKKLLLSDSGFYLCAWSRQGWNTEAFFGQGTRLTVV.

The chain links TRBV5-1 to TRBJ1-1, with D perhaps TRBD1 (6 bases). V dropped 0 bases and J dropped 5 bases, with 14 bases sitting between them. The CDR3 totals 15 residues. CDR1 and CDR2 (germline): SGHRS, YFSETQ. The CDR3 DNA is TGCGCCAGCAGCTTGGCCGTGGGGGCTTGGACTGAAGCTTTCTTT. This sequence encodes CASSLAVGAWTEAFF.

This clonotype was counted once. The chain joins TRBV6-1 to TRBJ2-1; maybe TRBD1 (6 bases). Germline V gene data show CDR1 as MNHNS and CDR2 as SASEGT. The CDR3 has 15 residues. V lost 3 bases and J 10 bases, leaving 19 bases between the germline ends. CDR3 protein: CASSDGPEGHWEQFF. CDR3 DNA sequence: TGTGCCAGCAGTGATGGTCCAGAGGGACACTGGGAGCAGTTCTTC.

The rearrangement joins TRBV9 to TRBJ2-1, with D uncertain. Germline V gene data show CDR1 as SGDLS and CDR2 as YYNGEE. Trimming took 0 bases from V and 9 from J, leaving 10 bases between them. The CDR3 extends over 13 amino acids. The CDR3 DNA follows: TGTGCCAGCAGCGTAGTTTCCCCGGGTGAGCAGTTCTTC. Its protein is CASSVVSPGEQFF.

In this sample, this clonotype turned up a few times. This sequence joins TRBV27 and TRBJ2-7, with 10 bases matching TRBD2. CDR1 and CDR2 from the germline V gene are MNHEY and SMNVEV (reference sequence). V gave up 5 bases and J gave up 3 bases; unmatched junction bases: 13. The CDR3 sequence is 17 residues long. The CDR3: CASSPQPWTSGHYEQYF. The CDR3 nucleotides are TGTGCCAGCAGTCCCCAACCCTGGACTAGCGGTCACTACGAGCAGTACTTC.

This clonotype appeared once. V and J are TRBV6-6 and TRBJ2-5; 7 positions match TRBD2. V dropped 6 bases and J dropped 2; count of bases not matched to a gene: 9. Germline V gene sequence: CDR1 MNHNY, CDR2 SVGAGI (reference sequence). The CDR3 is made up of 15 amino acids. This CDR3 is CASSYLGGEQETQYF. CDR3 coding DNA: TGTGCCAGCAGCTATTTGGGGGGGGAACAAGAGACCCAGTACTTC.

This sequence joins TRBV30 and TRBJ2-5, with 8 bases identical to TRBD1. The ends lost 8 bases at V and 5 bases at J; junction bases unmatched: 10. The germline CDR1 and CDR2 sequences are GTSNPN and SVGIG (reference sequence). CDR3 length: 13 residues. The CDR3: CALDHTGGETQYF. The CDR3 DNA is TGTGCCCTCGACCATACAGGGGGGGAGACCCAGTACTTC. Together with reference TRBV30 and TRBJ2-5, the CDR3 gives the full variable domain: SQTIHQWPATLVQPVGSPLSLECTVEGTSNPNLYWYRQAAGRGLQLLFYSVGIGQISSEVPQNLSASRPQDRQFILSSKKLLLSDSGFYLCALDHTGGETQYFGPGTRLLVL.

The chain couples TRBV28 to TRBJ2-1, with 8 bases lining up with TRBD2. In germline, CDR1 is MDHEN, CDR2 SYDVKM. With V trimmed by 11 bases and J by 4 bases, 7 bases remained unmatched. The CDR3 totals 13 residues. In DNA, the CDR3 is TGTGCCGGGTCGGTAGCGGGGTACAATGAGCAGTTCTTC. Amino acids: CAGSVAGYNEQFF.

V gene TRBV30 combines with J gene TRBJ2-6, with 7 bases lining up with TRBD1. The V and J ends lost 6 bases and 5 bases, in that order; junction bases with no gene match: 10. In germline, CDR1 is GTSNPN, CDR2 SVGIG (reference sequence). CDR3 length equals 15 residues. The CDR3 reads CACILTGVWANVLTF. CDR3 in DNA: TGTGCCTGTATTCTCACAGGGGTATGGGCCAACGTCCTGACTTTC.

The V gene is TRBV30, the J gene TRBJ2-2; D gene uncertain. Trimming left V 0 bases short and J 3 bases short, with 5 bases between. The CDR3 covers 13 residues. The germline CDR1 and CDR2 sequences are GTSNPN and SVGIG (reference sequence). The CDR3 coding sequence is TGTGCCTGGAGTGTAACGTACACCGGGGAGCTGTTTTTT. This encodes CAWSVTYTGELFF.

The chain carries TRBV19 and TRBJ2-3, with 7 bases identical to TRBD1. There are 14 residues in the CDR3. The V gene end was trimmed by 7 bases and the J gene end by 3 bases; junction bases not matched to a gene: 7. Looked up from germline, CDR1 is LNHDA and CDR2 is SQIVND (reference sequence). This chain's CDR3 is CASNRQGETDTQYF. Here the CDR3 DNA reads TGTGCCAGTAATAGGCAGGGGGAAACAGATACGCAGTATTTT.

The rearrangement uses TRBV4-1 and TRBJ1-5; a weak D match, TRBD1 (5 bases). V gave up 1 base and J gave up 5 bases, with 15 bases separating them. Germline V gene lookup returns CDR1 MGHRA and CDR2 YSYEKL. CDR3 length: 16 residues. CDR3 residues: CASSQADGATHQPQHF. In nucleotides, the CDR3 is TGCGCCAGCAGCCAAGCCGACGGGGCCACCCATCAGCCCCAGCATTTT.

The chain carries TRBV20-1 and TRBJ1-5; no clear D gene. The CDR3 spans 15 residues. From germline, CDR1 is DFQATT and CDR2 SNEGSKA (reference sequence). The ends were cut back, 4 bases at V and 4 bases at J, with 17 bases in the middle. The CDR3 bases are TGCAGTGCTACCCGGGCGTCTACGGAAAATCAGCCCCAGCATTTT. It translates to CSATRASTENQPQHF.

The rearrangement uses TRBV4-1 and TRBJ2-2, with 8 bases identical to TRBD1. This CDR3 spans 13 amino acids. Losses at the gene ends were 6 bases for V and 6 bases for J; bases not matched to a gene: 3. Germline-derived CDR1 and CDR2 are MGHRA and YSYEKL. The DNA for the CDR3 is TGCGCCAGCAGTTACAGGGGGTCCGGGGAGCTGTTTTTT. This sequence encodes CASSYRGSGELFF.

The J gene is TRBJ2-2, the V gene TRBV4-1; 10 bases match TRBD1. Trimming removed 0 bases from V and 9 bases from J; junction bases left unmatched: 4. The CDR3 is 15 amino acids. Germline CDR1 and CDR2: MGHRA and YSYEKL. The chain's CDR3 is CASSQEGQGSRELFF. Written as DNA, the CDR3 is TGCGCCAGCAGCCAAGAGGGACAGGGGTCGCGGGAGCTGTTTTTT.

The chain joins TRBV25-1 to TRBJ2-2; 7 bases fit TRBD1. CDR3 size: 14 residues. V shed 8 bases and J 1 base; nucleotides not matched to a gene: 4. CDR1 MGHDK and CDR2 SYGVNS come from the germline V gene. The CDR3 sequence is CASLGTENTGELFF. The CDR3 DNA reads as TGTGCCAGCCTCGGGACAGAGAACACCGGGGAGCTGTTTTTT.

The chain joins TRBV5-1 to TRBJ1-1; D call uncertain. There are 15 residues in the CDR3. CDR1 is SGHRS, CDR2 YFSETQ, per germline. Deletions cut 2 bases from V and 2 bases from J, with 13 bases between. This CDR3 reads CASSFQILENTEAFF. CDR3 in DNA: TGCGCCAGCAGCTTTCAGATTCTGGAAAACACTGAAGCTTTCTTT.

This clonotype appeared once. The V and J genes are TRBV10-1 and TRBJ1-3; D is uncertain. CDR3 length: 17 residues. Per germline, CDR1 WNHNN and CDR2 SYGVQD (reference sequence). Trimming pared 2 bases from V and 3 bases from J, leaving 17 bases between. The CDR3 bases are TGCGCCAGCAGTGAGGAGTTCGAGAACACCGTTGGAAACACCATATATTTT. Encoded protein: CASSEEFENTVGNTIYF.

The rearrangement joins TRBV12-2 to TRBJ1-3; TRBD1, the D gene given by the table, was not confirmed from the DNA. TRBV12-2 corresponds to a pseudogene. This CDR3 has 16 residues. CDR3 bases: TGTGCAAGTCGCTTACCCCCTCAGGGGGCGGCGAACACCATATATTTT. Translation gives CASRLPPQGAANTIYF.

The V gene is TRBV20-1, the J gene TRBJ1-1; 7 bases align to TRBD1. V was clipped by 3 bases and J by 1 base; unmatched bases: 2. CDR1 and CDR2 (germline): DFQATT, SNEGSKA (reference sequence). The CDR3 is 13 amino acids. DNA of the CDR3: TGCAGTGCTAGGGACAGGACGAACACTGAAGCTTTCTTT. Translated: CSARDRTNTEAFF.